The 8 T cell receptor beta chains below all came from one sample that was sequenced in a study of memory CD4+ T cells and cytomegalovirus serostatus. The sort gate was single viable CD3+CD4+CD8-CD45RO+ cells for memory CD4+ T cells. Clones were sequenced by immunoSEQ multiplex PCR, and TCRdb holds only the in-frame ones, with some missing. The sample includes tens of thousands of clones, around 76% of them seen just once. The sequenced sample was memory CD4+ T cells from blood. These receptors all come from an adult in good health and CMV-seronegative.

The chain has TRBV6-5 and TRBJ2-7; D is ambiguous. The ends were cut back, 2 bases at V and 5 bases at J, with 13 bases in the middle. Germline CDR1 and CDR2: MNHEY and SVGAGI. This CDR3 has 14 amino acids. The CDR3 reads CASSYAVRTHEQYF. As DNA, the CDR3 is TGTGCCAGCAGTTACGCCGTTAGAACCCACGAGCAGTACTTC.

In its sample, this clone was seen a few times. Germline is not matched at one junction end, which may reflect a read error. The chain is built from TRBV27 and TRBJ2-7; D is possibly TRBD2 (5 bases). Germline assignment: CDR1 MNHEY and CDR2 SMNVEV (reference sequence). CDR3 length equals 16 residues. The CDR3 sequence is CASSPRARQSGLNTFF. CDR3 nucleotides: TGTGCCAGCAGTCCGCGAGCCCGTCAAAGCGGCCTTAACACCTTTTTC.

The V and J genes are TRBV10-2 and TRBJ2-7, with 8 bases fitting TRBD2. Trimming cost V 4 bases and J 2 bases; bases outside gene matches: 4. There are 14 residues in the CDR3. Germline CDR1 reads WSHSY; CDR2 reads SAAADI. The DNA for the CDR3 is TGCGCCAGCAGTGGTTGGACTAGCCCCTACGAGCAGTACTTC. Amino acids: CASSGWTSPYEQYF.

V usage is TRBV5-6 and J usage is TRBJ2-1, with D perhaps matching TRBD1 or TRBD2 (5 bases each). V was clipped by 0 bases and J by 0 bases, with 10 bases between them. CDR1 and CDR2 from the germline V gene are SGHDT and YYEEEE. The CDR3 extends over 16 amino acids. CDR3 amino acids: CASSLVGTFSYNEQFF. The DNA of the CDR3 is TGTGCCAGCAGCTTGGTCGGGACCTTCTCCTACAATGAGCAGTTCTTC.

The chain has TRBV4-1 and TRBJ1-2; D gene unclear. Germline V CDR1 and CDR2: MGHRA, YSYEKL. The CDR3 is 14 amino acids. V shed 6 bases and J shed 0 bases, with 11 bases lying between them. CDR3 nucleotides: TGCGCCAGCAGTTTCGGGCAGGCTAACTATGGCTACACCTTC. Translation gives CASSFGQANYGYTF.

V is TRBV7-2 and J is TRBJ2-4, with 11 bases lining up with TRBD2. Germline CDR1 reads SGHTA; CDR2 reads FQGNSA. CDR3 length equals 14 residues. The J segment lost 7 bases and the V segment lost 4 bases, leaving 3 bases of the junction unmatched. The CDR3 loop is CASSWGLAVNIQYF. CDR3 nucleotides: TGTGCCAGCAGCTGGGGACTAGCGGTGAACATTCAGTACTTC.

The chain recombines TRBV5-8 with TRBJ2-5, with 11 positions matching TRBD2. Trimming removed 4 bases from V and 3 bases from J; junction bases left unmatched: 5. The V gene's germline CDR1 is SGHTS and CDR2 YDEGEE. The CDR3 is made up of 15 amino acids. The CDR3 loop reads CASSLGLAVEETQYF. In DNA form, the CDR3 reads TGTGCCAGCAGCCTGGGACTAGCGGTAGAAGAGACCCAGTACTTC.

This chain links TRBV30 with TRBJ2-1, with 9 nucleotides matching TRBD2. V was pared by 1 base and J by 2 bases, with 21 bases of the junction left unmatched. Germline CDR1 GTSNPN, CDR2 SVGIG (reference sequence). The CDR3 has 21 amino acids. In DNA form, the CDR3 reads TGTGCCTGGAGTGGCTTCACCAAATCGCGGGGGGGCGGTAAGACCTACAATGAGCAGTTCTTC. Protein: CAWSGFTKSRGGGKTYNEQFF.